This T cell receptor beta chain stems from a study of identical twins. Notes on this clonotype: What it binds is unknown.

Trimming at V came to 1 base and at J to 0 bases, leaving 1 base not matched to a gene. The CDR3 covers 15 residues. CDR1 is MNHNS and CDR2 is SASEGT in the germline V gene. Study results and caveats: The abundant beta clonotypes from cord blood had fewer insertions, and memory repertoires had none of this. Twins' excess sharing was less marked for out-of-frame beta sequences. The study found excess low generation probability among twin-shared out-of-frame alpha sequences.

TCRdb analysed the 5' RACE reads with MiXCR anew, one entry per CDR3 protein. The table records 700,000 to 950,000 distinct CDR3 sequences, 9% to 15% of them present only once. These data were also filed under a second study, of yellow fever vaccine responses in identical twins. That work adds: In identical twins, vaccine T cell responses appeared partly shared and partly individual.

This clonotype was obtained from a woman aged 18-29 years in good health. The sequenced sample was PBMCs. The rearrangement uses TRBV6-1 and TRBJ1-1, with 8 bases lining up with TRBD1. The CDR3 is CASSEGTGMNTEAFF. Written as DNA, the CDR3 is TGTGCCAGCAGTGAAGGGACAGGGATGAACACTGAAGCTTTCTTT.